The source of this T cell receptor beta chain is a study of T-cell reconstitution after alpha-beta-depleted transplantation in children. Germline V gene sequence: CDR1 MNHNS, CDR2 SASEGT. Deletions cut 6 bases from V and 6 bases from J, with 9 bases between. There are 13 residues in the CDR3. This clonotype was counted between two and nine times. Preparing the TCRbeta library involved the use of unique molecular identifiers. TCRdb ran MiXCR on the PCR reads and lists one entry per CDR3 protein. This table has around 400,000 distinct CDR3 sequences, 9.5% to 13% appearing once. The clonotype was recovered from a human donor who donated a stem cell graft to a child with acute myeloid leukemia. The chain links TRBV6-1 to TRBJ1-6; D might be TRBD1 (6 bases). The specimen comprised PBMCs from the stem cell graft donor, sampled from the stem cell graft. CDR3 sequence reads: CASRQGSNSPLHF. Here the CDR3 DNA reads TGTGCCAGCAGACAGGGTTCTAATTCACCCCTCCACTTT.